A single sample is the source of the 6 T cell receptor beta chains below, sequenced in a study of shared clonotypes between healthy human individuals (dated by TCRdb to the early 2020s). Receptor libraries were prepared by the immunoSEQ multiplex PCR assay. TCRdb mirrors the immuneACCESS table, restricted to in-frame sequences. Some clones are absent from its copies; in checked studies, under half trace to an unresolved V gene, and the reason for the others is unknown. The sample table lists about 460,000 clones, 70% to 80% of them with a count of one. The ten largest clones represent 9.5% to 15% of the sample. Material for sequencing was PBMCs. The receptors were sampled from a woman aged 40 to 55 in good health. Some clones in this sample may be carry-over from other donors' samples.

This clone was detected once. With only one base between it and a far larger clone, this is likely a read error. The same CDR3 also results from other DNA sequences found in this sample. V usage is TRBV7-2 and J usage is TRBJ2-2, with a tentative D call TRBD2 (5 bases). The germline V gene encodes CDR1 SGHTA and CDR2 FQGNSA. The CDR3 is 13 residues long. The chain's CDR3 is CASSLGPTGELFF. The CDR3 DNA reads as TGTGCCAGCAGCTTAGGACCCACCGGGGAGCTGTTCTTT. The variable domain in full, completed from reference TRBV7-2 and TRBJ2-2, reads GAGVSQSPSNKVTEKGKDVELRCDPISGHTALYWYRQSLGQGLEFLIYFQGNSAPDKSGLPSDRFSAERTGGSVSTLTIQRTQQEDSAVYLCASSLGPTGELFFGEGSRLTVL.

V is TRBV15 and J is TRBJ2-7; 9 bases are a match to TRBD1. V gave up 5 bases and J gave up 2 bases; unmatched junction bases: 4. Germline V gives CDR1 LNHNV, CDR2 YYDKDF (reference sequence). This CDR3 spans 14 amino acids. The CDR3 DNA is TGTGCCACCAGCTTCGGGACAGGGACCTACGAGCAGTACTTC. Protein product: CATSFGTGTYEQYF.

As regards this clone: This probably arose from a read error, given a far larger clone one base away. The conserved final phenylalanine or tryptophan is absent from the CDR3, which likely points to a read error. The CDR3 is CASSLNVENIQYL. The CDR3 region has the DNA TGTGCCAGCAGCTTAAATGTGGAAAACATTCAGTACCTC. V gene TRBV11-2 combines with J gene TRBJ2-4; D call uncertain. V was clipped by 2 bases and J by 5 bases, with 7 bases between them. The CDR3 length is 13 residues. Germline CDR1 SGHAT, CDR2 FQNNGV.

The chain carries TRBV2 and TRBJ2-1; 7 bases agree with TRBD2. CDR1 and CDR2 from the germline V gene are SNHLY and FYNNEI. This CDR3 is built from 15 residues. Trimming at V came to 6 bases and at J to 1 base, leaving 6 bases not matched to a gene. The CDR3 reads CASRAAAGSYNEQFF. The DNA of the CDR3 is TGTGCCAGCAGGGCGGCAGCGGGGTCCTACAATGAGCAGTTCTTC.

This rearrangement joins TRBV5-1 to TRBJ2-2, with D tentatively TRBD1 (5 bases). This CDR3 has 15 amino acids. The V gene's germline CDR1 is SGHRS and CDR2 YFSETQ. Trimming took off 0 bases at V and 1 base at J, with 7 bases between the two ends. The CDR3, as DNA: TGCGCCAGCAGCTTGGACGGACAGAACACCGGGGAGCTGTTTTTT. This translates into CASSLDGQNTGELFF.

The rearrangement links TRBV11-2 to TRBJ2-1, with 10 positions matching TRBD2. The CDR3 has 15 amino acids. Germline CDR1 is SGHAT and CDR2 is FQNNGV. The ends lost 3 bases at V and 4 bases at J; junction bases unmatched: 3. The CDR3 loop reads CASSFGTSAYNEQFF. In nucleotides, the CDR3 is TGTGCCAGCAGCTTCGGGACTAGCGCATACAATGAGCAGTTCTTC.